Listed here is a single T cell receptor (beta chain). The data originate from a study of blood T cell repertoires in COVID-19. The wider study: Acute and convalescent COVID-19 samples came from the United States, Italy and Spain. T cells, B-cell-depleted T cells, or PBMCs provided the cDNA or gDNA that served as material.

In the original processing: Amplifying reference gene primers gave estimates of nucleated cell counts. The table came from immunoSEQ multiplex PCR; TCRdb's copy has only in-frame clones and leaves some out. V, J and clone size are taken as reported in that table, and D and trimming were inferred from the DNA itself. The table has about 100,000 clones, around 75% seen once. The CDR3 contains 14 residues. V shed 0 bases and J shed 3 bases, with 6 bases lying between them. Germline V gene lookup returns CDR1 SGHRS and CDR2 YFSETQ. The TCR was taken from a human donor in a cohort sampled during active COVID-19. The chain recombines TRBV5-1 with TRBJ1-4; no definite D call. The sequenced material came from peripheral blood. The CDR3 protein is CASSLDSPNEKLFF. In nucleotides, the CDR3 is TGCGCCAGCAGCTTGGACAGTCCTAATGAAAAACTGTTTTTT.